This record covers a single TCR beta chain. TCRdb's table, derived via immunoSEQ multiplex PCR, lists solely in-frame clones and lacks some. The table shows over 350,000 clones, with around nine tenths occurring only once. These data originate in a study of blood T cell repertoires in COVID-19. The CDR3 runs 13 residues. The V segment lost 1 base and the J segment 5 bases; nucleotides outside the gene matches: 0. Germline V gene lookup returns CDR1 SGHAT and CDR2 FQNNGV. Participant age was about 18 to 100 years, and participants resided in around 24 US areas. The study assigned cohorts using participant-reported clinical history.

The source is a woman aged 18-29 years with acute COVID-19. V usage is TRBV11-2 and J usage is TRBJ2-5, with 8 bases identical to TRBD1. Sequencing was done on a sample of PBMCs or T cells enriched from blood (not recorded which). DNA of the CDR3: TGTGCCAGCAGCTTAGGACAGGGGGAGACCCAGTACTTC. This translates into CASSLGQGETQYF.